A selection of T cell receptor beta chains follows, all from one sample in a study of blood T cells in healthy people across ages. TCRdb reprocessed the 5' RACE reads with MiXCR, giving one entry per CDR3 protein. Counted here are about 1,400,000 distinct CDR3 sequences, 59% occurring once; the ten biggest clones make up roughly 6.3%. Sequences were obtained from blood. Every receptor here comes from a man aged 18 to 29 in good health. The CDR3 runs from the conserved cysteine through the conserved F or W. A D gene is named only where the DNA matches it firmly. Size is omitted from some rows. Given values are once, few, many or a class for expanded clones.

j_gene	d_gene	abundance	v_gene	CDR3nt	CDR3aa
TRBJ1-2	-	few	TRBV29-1	TGCAGCGTTTGGGAGGAGCAGGACCGCTACACCTTC	CSVWEEQDRYTF
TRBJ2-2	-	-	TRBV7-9	TGTGCCAGCAGCTCCCACGAGGGAAGGGTCACCGGGGAGCTGTTTTTT	CASSSHEGRVTGELFF
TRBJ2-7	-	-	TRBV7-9	TGTGCCAGCAGCGGAACCGGGACATCGACCTACGAGCAGTACTTC	CASSGTGTSTYEQYF
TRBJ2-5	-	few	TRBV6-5	TGTGCCAGCGGAAGACTCCAAGAGACCCAGTACTTC	CASGRLQETQYF
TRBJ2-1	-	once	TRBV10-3	TGTGCCATCAGTGAAGTCAGTTCCTACGAGCAGTTCTTC	CAISEVSSYEQFF
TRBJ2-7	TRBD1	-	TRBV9	TGTGCCAGCAGCACACACCGGGACAGGGGTTGCGAGCAGTACTTC	CASSTHRDRGCEQYF
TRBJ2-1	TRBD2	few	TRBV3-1	TGTGCCAGCAGCCCTTTGGGTAGCGGGACTGAGCAGTTCTTC	CASSPLGSGTEQFF
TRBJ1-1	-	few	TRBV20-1	TGCAGTGCTAGAGATCTCCATTGGGGAAGTACTGAAGCTTTCTTT	CSARDLHWGSTEAFF
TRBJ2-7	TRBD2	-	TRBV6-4	TGTGCCAGCAGGAAGACTAGCGGGAGCGACGAGCAGTACTTC	CASRKTSGSDEQYF
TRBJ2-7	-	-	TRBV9	TGTGCCAGCAGCGTAGAAAGTCGCGGTGGGAGTTACGAGCAGTACTTC	CASSVESRGGSYEQYF
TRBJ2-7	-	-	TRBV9	TGTGCCAGCAGCGGAGGACAGACAGACGTTCGAGACGAGCAGTACTTC	CASSGGQTDVRDEQYF
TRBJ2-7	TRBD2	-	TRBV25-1	TGTGCCACCTCAGGGAGGGGCGAGCAGTACTTC	CATSGRGEQYF
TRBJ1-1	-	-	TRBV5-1	TGCGCCAGCAGCTTGGTGGGGTCCTATGAAGCTTTCTTT	CASSLVGSYEAFF
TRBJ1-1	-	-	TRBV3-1	TGTGCCAGCAGCCAAGCATGGGAGACTGAAGCTTTCTTT	CASSQAWETEAFF
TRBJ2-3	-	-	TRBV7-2	TGTGCCAGCAGCTTACCCGGGCTACCAGGGGCCGATACGCAGTATTTT	CASSLPGLPGADTQYF
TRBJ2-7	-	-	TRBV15	TGTGCCACCAGCAGAGATAACAGCAGGACCTACGAGCAGTACTTC	CATSRDNSRTYEQYF
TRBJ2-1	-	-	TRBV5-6	TGTGCCAGCAGCTTAGACTGGGATTTCAATGAGCAGTTCTTC	CASSLDWDFNEQFF
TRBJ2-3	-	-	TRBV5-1	TGCGCCAGCAGCTTGGCGGGGACACCTTACACAGATACGCAGTATTTT	CASSLAGTPYTDTQYF
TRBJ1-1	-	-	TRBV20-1	TGCAGTGCTACGCTTGTGACTGAAGCTTTCTTT	CSATLVTEAFF
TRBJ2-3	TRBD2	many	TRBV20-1	TGCAGTGTAGGCGGGAGGGGGATTGGGCACACAGATACGCAGTATTTT	CSVGGRGIGHTDTQYF
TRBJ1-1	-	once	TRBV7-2	TGTGCCAGCACACAGGGTAGGGCTGAAGCTTTCTTT	CASTQGRAEAFF
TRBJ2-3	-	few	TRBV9	TGTGCCAGCAGCGACCCTACTTCGGGCACAGATACGCAGTATTTT	CASSDPTSGTDTQYF
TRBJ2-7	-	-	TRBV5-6	TGTGCCAGCAAGGAGGAATTGAGCTACGAGCAGTACTTC	CASKEELSYEQYF
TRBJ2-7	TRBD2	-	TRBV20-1	TGCAGCGCCCGTCCACTAGCGGGAGCGATCGACGAGCAGTACTTC	CSARPLAGAIDEQYF
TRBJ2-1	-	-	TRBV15	TGTGCCACCAGCAGAGTGGTCAGACAAGAGACCCAGTTCTTC	CATSRVVRQETQFF
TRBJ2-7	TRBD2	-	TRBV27	TGTGCCAGCAGTCTAGCGGGGGGTGTATACGAGCAGTACTTC	CASSLAGGVYEQYF
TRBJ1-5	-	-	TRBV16	TGTGCCAGCAGTCGCGCTGGAGATCAGCCCCAGCATTTT	CASSRAGDQPQHF
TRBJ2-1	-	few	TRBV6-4	TGTGCCAGCAGTCAAGACGGGACTTCACCCCACAATGAGCAGTTCTTC	CASSQDGTSPHNEQFF
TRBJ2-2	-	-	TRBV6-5	TGTGCCAGCACCCGGGGGATTAACACCGGGGAGCTGTTTTTT	CASTRGINTGELFF
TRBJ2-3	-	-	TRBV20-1	TGCAGTGCCTCGGCGGGCGGCCTAGCGCAGTATTTT	CSASAGGLAQYF
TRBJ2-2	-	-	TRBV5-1	TGCGCCAGCAGCTTGCAGACTCAGGGGACGTCCGGGGAGCTGTTTTTT	CASSLQTQGTSGELFF
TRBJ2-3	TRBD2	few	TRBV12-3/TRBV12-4	TGTGCCAGCAGTCTAGCGGGAGAAGCCGCAGATACGCAGTATTTT	CASSLAGEAADTQYF
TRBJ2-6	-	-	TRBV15	TGTGCCACCAGCAGAGTACTATCTGGGGCCAACGTCCTGACTTTC	CATSRVLSGANVLTF
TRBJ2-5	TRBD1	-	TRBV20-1	TGCAGTGCTAACCGACAGGGCGAAGCCCAAGAGACCCAGTACTTC	CSANRQGEAQETQYF
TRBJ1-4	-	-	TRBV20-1	TGCAGTGCTAGGGCAGGGTGGGTGGAAAAACTGTTTTTT	CSARAGWVEKLFF
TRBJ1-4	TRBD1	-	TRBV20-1	TGCAGTGCTCTGGACAGGTTGAATGAAAAACTGTTTTTT	CSALDRLNEKLFF
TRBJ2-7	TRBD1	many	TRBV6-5	TGTGCCAGCAGTTATGGGACAGGGGGCTACGAGCAGTACTTC	CASSYGTGGYEQYF
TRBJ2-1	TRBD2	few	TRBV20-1	TGCAGTGCTCCGTCCTCCACTAGCGGGCGGAATGAGCAGTTCTTC	CSAPSSTSGRNEQFF
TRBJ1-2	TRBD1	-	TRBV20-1	TGCAGTGCTAGAGGACGGGACAGGACCTATGGCTACACCTTC	CSARGRDRTYGYTF
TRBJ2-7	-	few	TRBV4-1	TGCGCCAGCAGCCAAGCTTTGGGGCCAACCTACGAGCAGTACTTC	CASSQALGPTYEQYF
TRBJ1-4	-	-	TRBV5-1	TGCGCCAGCAGCGCGTCACTGGGAACTAATGAAAAACTGTTTTTT	CASSASLGTNEKLFF
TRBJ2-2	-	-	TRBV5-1	TGCGCCAGCAGCTCCGGACAGTTGAACACCGGGGAGCTGTTTTTT	CASSSGQLNTGELFF
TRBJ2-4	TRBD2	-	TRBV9	TGTGCCAGCAGCGTAGCTTCGGGGACTAGCGGGGTGAAAAACATTCAGTACTTC	CASSVASGTSGVKNIQYF
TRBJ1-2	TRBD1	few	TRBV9	TGTGCCAGCAGCGTAGCCCCCCACAGGGGAGTAGCAGTGGGCTACACCTTC	CASSVAPHRGVAVGYTF
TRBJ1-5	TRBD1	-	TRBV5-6	TGTGCCAGCAGCGTGACAGGGGCGGGGCAGCCCCAGCATTTT	CASSVTGAGQPQHF